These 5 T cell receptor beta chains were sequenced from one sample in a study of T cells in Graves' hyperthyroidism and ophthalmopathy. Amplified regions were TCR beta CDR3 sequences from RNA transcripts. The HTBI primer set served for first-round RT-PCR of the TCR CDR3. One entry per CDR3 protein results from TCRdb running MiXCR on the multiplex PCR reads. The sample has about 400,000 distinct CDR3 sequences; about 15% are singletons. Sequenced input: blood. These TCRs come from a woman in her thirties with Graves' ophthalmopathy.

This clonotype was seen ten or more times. This chain's CDR3 is CASSESVLAGGLPVYNEQFF. The CDR3 nucleotides are TGCGCCAGCAGTGAGTCGGTTCTAGCGGGGGGGCTTCCCGTATACAATGAGCAGTTCTTC. The rearrangement uses TRBV10-2 and TRBJ2-1; TRBD2 agrees at 12 bases. Germline V gives CDR1 WSHSY, CDR2 SAAADI. The CDR3 runs 20 residues. Unmatched junction bases numbered 13, after V lost 0 bases and J lost 4 bases.

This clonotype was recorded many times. CDR3: CASSFNFGGGGTDTQYF. The DNA of the CDR3 is TGTGCCAGCAGCTTTAATTTCGGCGGGGGCGGCACAGATACGCAGTATTTT. The chain employs TRBV7-2 and TRBJ2-3, with D possibly matching TRBD2 (7 bases). This CDR3 has 17 residues. Trimming pared 3 bases from V and 1 base from J, leaving 17 bases between. Germline values: CDR1 SGHTA, CDR2 FQGNSA.

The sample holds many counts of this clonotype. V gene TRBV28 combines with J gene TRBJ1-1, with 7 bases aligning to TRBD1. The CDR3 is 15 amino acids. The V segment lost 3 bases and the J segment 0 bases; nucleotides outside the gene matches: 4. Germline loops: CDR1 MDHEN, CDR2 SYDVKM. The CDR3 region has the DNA TGTGCCAGCAGTTTCCCCCAGGGGGTGAACACTGAAGCTTTCTTT. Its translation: CASSFPQGVNTEAFF.

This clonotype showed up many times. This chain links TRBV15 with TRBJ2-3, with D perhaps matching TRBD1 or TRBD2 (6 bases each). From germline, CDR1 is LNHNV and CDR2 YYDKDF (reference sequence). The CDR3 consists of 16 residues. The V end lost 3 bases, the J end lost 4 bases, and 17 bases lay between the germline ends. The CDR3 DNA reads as TGTGCCACCAGCAGCGGGGGCGGGGCGGGATCAGATACGCAGTATTTT. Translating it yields CATSSGGGAGSDTQYF. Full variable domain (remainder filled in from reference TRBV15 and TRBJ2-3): DAMVIQNPRYQVTQFGKPVTLSCSQTLNHNVMYWYQQKSSQAPKLLFHYYDKDFNNEADTPDNFQSRRPNTSFCFLDIRSPGLGDTAMYLCATSSGGGAGSDTQYFGPGTRLTVL.

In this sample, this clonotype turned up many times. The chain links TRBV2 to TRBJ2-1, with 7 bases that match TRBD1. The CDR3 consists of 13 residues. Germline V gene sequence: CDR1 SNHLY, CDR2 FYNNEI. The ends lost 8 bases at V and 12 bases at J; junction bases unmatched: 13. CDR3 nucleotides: TGTGCCAGCGGACAGGAGGCATATGGTACGCAGTTCTTC. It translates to CASGQEAYGTQFF.